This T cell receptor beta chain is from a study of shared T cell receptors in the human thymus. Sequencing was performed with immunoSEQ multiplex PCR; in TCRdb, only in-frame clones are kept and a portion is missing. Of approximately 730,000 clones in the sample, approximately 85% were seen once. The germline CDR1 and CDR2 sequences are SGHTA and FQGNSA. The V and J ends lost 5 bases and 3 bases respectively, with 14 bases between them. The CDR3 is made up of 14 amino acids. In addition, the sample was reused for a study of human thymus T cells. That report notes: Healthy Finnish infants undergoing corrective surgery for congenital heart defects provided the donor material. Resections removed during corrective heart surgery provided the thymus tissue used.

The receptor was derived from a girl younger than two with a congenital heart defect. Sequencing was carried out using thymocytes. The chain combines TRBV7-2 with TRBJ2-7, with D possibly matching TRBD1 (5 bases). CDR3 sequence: CASSRRTNVYEQYF. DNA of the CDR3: TGTGCCAGCAGCCGCCGGACAAACGTCTACGAGCAGTACTTC.